This T cell receptor beta chain was sequenced in a study of blood T cell repertoires in COVID-19. About the study: PBMCs, B-cell-depleted T cells, or T cells were the source of the cDNA or gDNA that made up the material.

Germline trimming cut 10 bases from V and 7 bases from J; bases unmatched to any gene: 2. The CDR3 extends over 12 amino acids. Assay: immunoSEQ multiplex PCR; the TCRdb copy retains only in-frame clones and omits some. Of around 100,000 clones listed, 88% are singletons. The receptor's source is a man of 80 years or more with acute or convalescent COVID-19. The rearrangement uses TRBV12-3 or TRBV12-4 and TRBJ1-6, with 9 bases identical to TRBD1. Sequencing was performed on peripheral blood. In nucleotides, the CDR3 is TGTGCCACGGGACAGGGAAATTCACCCCTCCACTTT. It yields the protein CATGQGNSPLHF.